This T cell receptor (beta chain) came from a study of cytomegalovirus exposure and HLA in healthy donors (dated by TCRdb to the late 2010s). In terms of the full investigation: An earlier analysis of several hundred of the donors reported more than 250 Gb of sequence data and 117 million unique TCR beta sequences from about 180 million T cells. A later genetic analysis used genome-wide SNP genotypes for about 65% of the 666 donors, treating that subset as a discovery cohort. Roughly five DR-DQ haplotypes were treated as single units for association and clustering because of strong linkage in the cohort. To study patterns of TCR occurrence, a later analysis re-analyzed previously published TCR beta repertoires from hundreds of donors and added high-resolution HLA genotyping. An early release that covered approximately 600 HLA-typed donors contained approximately 290 gigabases of sequencing data and 70 million to 100 million unique TCR sequences. Among the roughly 400 genotyped donors, around 79% belonged to the genetic ancestry cluster associated with self-reported Caucasian donors. The study profiled the T cell repertoires of under 700 subjects by immunosequencing and related them to cytomegalovirus serostatus. Among 350 to 400 genotyped donors of the cohort, an average of approximately 240,000 unique TCR beta nucleotide sequences were sequenced per donor, approximately 20% of them non-productive. The study was designed to test whether signatures of past pathogen exposure could be identified by cataloging public T cell receptors. HLA typing included class I and class II loci at four-digit resolution. The number of typed donors differed by locus: about 620-630 for A, B, C, DRB1 and DQB1; approximately 520 for DQA1; 606 for DPA1; and some 430 for DPB1. All discovery cohort repertoires had been generated using a single sequencing platform. In addition to the first cohort of approximately 650 subjects, a separate validation cohort of 130 or so different subjects was used. Donor age, sex, ethnicity and CMV serostatus were collected together with the repertoire data. An earlier analysis of roughly 600 of the donors used high-throughput TCR beta sequencing to judge whether each TCR beta V gene segment behaved as functional or pseudogenic. The later analysis used no new phenotypic data to find candidate immune exposures, relying instead on TCR beta sequences and their occurrence across donors. To predict cytomegalovirus infection status, the study combined high-throughput TCR immunosequencing, statistical association of individual TCRs with disease status, and machine learning. Overall study outcomes, separate from this receptor: In vitro tests confirmed that a few of the cytomegalovirus-associated TCR beta chains recognize cytomegalovirus antigens. Roughly uniform sequencing depth across donors was assumed in presence/absence analyses, although this assumption may not hold. A later analysis reported that several top co-occurrence clusters appeared linked to parvovirus B19, influenza, CMV and Epstein-Barr virus. For the cohort, immune exposure information was limited to CMV serostatus. A group of highly shared sequence variants was considered likely to be a technical artifact of the sequencing pipeline. Cytomegalovirus status was reported to be diagnosed by the classifier with high specificity and sensitivity in both the original and validation cohorts. In a later analysis, TCR association rates were found to vary across HLA loci, with the most associated TCRs seen for DRB1 alleles and the fewest for HLA-C alleles. A later analysis found that most CMV-associated TCR beta chains appeared HLA-restricted, with HLA associations seemingly driven largely by CMV exposure. Correlated functional status among segregating V segments might be attributable to linkage disequilibrium, but an unknown experimental factor could not be ruled out. According to a later genetic analysis, donors in an Asian-associated ancestry cluster had fewer N-insertions in productive TCRs than the roughly 670-donor mean. Because counts were too low, roughly 17 rarely observed V segments, including chromosome 9 orphons, were left out of the earlier analysis of approximately 500 of the donors. In a later analysis, HLA-associated TCR beta chains were found to be more clonally expanded and to have lower generation probabilities than equally common non-associated chains. While some public TCRs were present in many individuals, most TCR sequences turned up only very rarely across donors. In the study, 164 TCR beta chains were listed as associated with cytomegalovirus. Only TCR beta chains were sequenced in this cohort, and the absence of alpha or paired-chain data limited detectable features. It was suggested by the authors that the approach could potentially be generalized to other disease states and immunological phenotypes. Because the 87-base-pair reads could not distinguish some IMGT-functional V segments, including TRBV6-2 and TRBV6-3, those segments were excluded. Assigning TCR associations to individual alleles was difficult when HLA alleles, especially DR and DQ, strongly co-occurred. Specific HLA alleles were associated with 15,000 to 20,000 TCR beta sequences at a false discovery rate of 0.05 in a later analysis. A later genetic analysis associated a missense DCLRE1C variant with V-gene and J-gene trimming of TCR beta chains, and an independent cohort replicated the association. A further reported finding was that TCR beta sequences accurately predicted the HLA-A and HLA-B alleles for most subjects in the first cohort. In an earlier analysis of some 500 of the donors, most TCR beta V segments appeared in productive rearrangements about 87% or about 30% of the time, broadly matching IMGT annotations. Because HLA typing was unavailable for some donors at each locus, only the typed subset was used in association tests.

Receptors were amplified or captured by the immunoSEQ multiplex PCR assay. For the multiplex PCR, a mixture combining 60 forward primers for TCR Vbeta segments and 13 reverse primers for TCR Jbeta segments was used. Amplification of the CDR3 region of rearranged TCR beta genes was performed with a multiplex PCR assay on genomic DNA. The Illumina HiSeq System was used to sequence the amplified TCR beta libraries as 87-base-pair reads. The study's processing was this. A later analysis tallied approximately 87 million unique TCR beta chains across the approximately 670 repertoires, and approximately 9.9 million of those chains were shared by two or more donors. Raw reads were error-corrected and collapsed into unique sequences by a nearest-neighbor algorithm in which closely related sequences were merged to remove PCR and sequencing errors. To assign V, D and J gene segments, CDR3 sequences were aligned to IMGT reference sequences. Each retained sequence needed at least a six-nucleotide match to both a V gene segment and a J gene segment. A rearrangement counted as productive if the CDR3 had no stop codons and remained in frame with V and J, and every other rearrangement counted as non-productive. Following IMGT convention, CDR3 was defined as the stretch from the second conserved V-encoded cysteine up to the conserved J-encoded phenylalanine. The earlier analysis of about 610 of the donors excluded any sequence lacking an unambiguous match to a single V gene segment. An earlier analysis of 587 of the donors classified V segments as functional when productive rearrangements were above 56.7% and as segregating when the standard deviation between donors was above 5%. A statistical classification framework was developed to diagnose cytomegalovirus status using the catalog of TCR beta chain sequences. V and J gene assignment, in a later analysis, came from comparing TCR nucleotide sequences with IMGT/GENE-DB human TR gene sequences. In a later analysis, CDR3 sequences and most-parsimonious VDJ recombination scenarios were assigned using the TCRdist pipeline. In a later analysis, every TCR beta chain was defined by the combination of its CDR3 amino acid sequence and its V-gene family, and reads without a unique V-gene family were dropped. As a way to deal with suspected cross-contamination and a sequencing artifact, a later analysis dropped approximately 590 nucleotide sequences that were highly shared and had low generation probability. A later analysis calculated a clonal expansion index for each public chain from normalized within-repertoire ranks of inferred template counts. In a later analysis, generation probabilities were computed with a VDJ recombination model fitted to out-of-frame rearrangements, and the resulting probabilities were checked against IGoR. A later analysis scored TCR-TCR, TCR-HLA and TCR-CMV co-occurrence with hypergeometric tests, applying a repertoire-size bias correction to TCR pairs. To estimate false discovery rates, a later analysis permuted the HLA or CMV assignments 20 times. In a later analysis, co-occurring TCRs were grouped using DBSCAN, and TCRdist sequence similarity was added for clustering within HLA-allele-positive subsets. Repertoires with fewer than 30,000 or more than 120,000 public chains were left out of co-occurrence clustering, as were about five repertoires with anomalous nucleotide sharing. TCRdb limited this immuneACCESS table to in-frame rearrangements with V and J called. A share of clones is missing; checked studies link under half to unresolved V genes, and the rest is unexplained. Clonal size and the V and J genes are those of that table, whereas D and trimming came from the DNA. This sample has 120,000 to 150,000 clones in its table, and about 78% of those were observed once. The top ten clonotypes cover about 3.9% of the sample.

The cohort consisted of fewer than 700 healthy bone marrow donors. At the time of sampling, every cohort member was nominally healthy, though immune exposures that went unrecorded were likely present. The donor tested CMV seronegative and was one of the 352 seronegative cohort members. Each donor provided a peripheral blood sample, and peripheral blood mononuclear cells were used for TCR beta sequencing. The Qiagen DNeasy Blood Extraction Kit was used to extract genomic DNA from the blood cell samples. The CDR3, cysteine through phenylalanine, is 15 amino acids long. Solely the CDR3 DNA is kept, with 45 bases framed from the first base. CDR1 and CDR2 are read off the germline V gene as MDHEN and SYDVKM. V and J lose 3 bases and 6 bases, and a span of 15 bases separates them. Points on this clone: Its antigen is still unknown. No qualities accompany the bases; no much larger clone lies one base away.

The chain is assembled from TRBV28 and TRBJ2-1, with TRBD1 as a weak D call on 5 bases. The receptor was isolated from a man aged 18-30 years in good health and CMV-seronegative. Sequenced: PBMCs. The DNA is TGTGCCAGCAGTTTTACCTTGTTAGGGGCCAATGAGCAGTTCTTC. This codes for CASSFTLLGANEQFF.